A single sample is the source of the 22 T cell receptor beta chains below, sequenced in a study of beta chain features in type 1 diabetes. General observations from the study: When Type 1 diabetes patients were examined, their TCRB CDR3s proved moderately but significantly shorter in all four CD4+ subsets.

These receptors are not linked to any known antigen. The whole isolated RNA underwent reverse transcription, so sequencing captured expressed TCRB transcripts. Profiled with immunoSEQ multiplex PCR; TCRdb holds only in-frame clones, not every one. This table has 20,000 to 25,000 clones, less than 75% appearing once. The sample comprised stem cell memory CD4+ T cells from blood. These receptors all come from a man aged 18 to 30 with type 1 diabetes.

In this sample, this clone turned up once. The V call is TRBV7-8, the J call TRBJ2-2; TRBD2 might be the D (5 bases). The CDR3 loop spans 14 amino acids. Germline CDR1 is SGHVS and CDR2 is FQNEAQ. This CDR3 is CLIRTGVVTGELFF. The DNA of the CDR3 is TGTTTAATAAGGACCGGGGTTGTCACCGGGGAGCTGTTTTTT.

V usage is TRBV5-4 and J usage is TRBJ2-5, with 9 positions matching TRBD2. The germline CDR1 and CDR2 sequences are SGHNT and YYREEE (reference sequence). Trimming removed 10 bases from V and 5 bases from J; junction bases left unmatched: 18. This CDR3 is built from 16 residues. Here the CDR3 DNA reads TGTGCCTCACGTCCCCCCGGGACTAGCCTCCAGGAGACCCAGTACTTC. Protein sequence: CASRPPGTSLQETQYF.

The gene calls are TRBV2 and TRBJ2-5, with 9 bases fitting TRBD1. The J call is doubtful: the DNA matches TRBJ2-7 better. The CDR3 is 14 residues long. Germline CDR1 and CDR2: SNHLY and FYNNEI. Written as DNA, the CDR3 is TGTGCCAGCACACTAGCGCGACAGGGGGTCGAGCAGTACTTC. Translating it yields CASTLARQGVEQYF.

V is TRBV4-3 and J is TRBJ1-1; 10 bases agree with TRBD1. CDR1 is LGHNA and CDR2 is YSLEER in the germline V gene. With 3 bases clipped from V and 3 bases from J, the junction kept 7 bases outside the gene matches. CDR3 length: 16 amino acids. The CDR3 reads CASSQGTGARDTEAFF. DNA of the CDR3: TGCGCCAGCAGCCAGGGGACAGGGGCAAGGGACACTGAAGCTTTCTTT.

A note on this clone: Sequence at one end of the junction differs from germline and may be a read error. The genes are TRBV2 and TRBJ1-1; D remains unclear. CDR3 length: 13 amino acids. The germline CDR1 and CDR2 sequences are SNHLY and FYNNEI. The CDR3 coding sequence is TGTGCCAGCTGTGAAATCGGGAACACTGAAGCTTTCTTT. It is translated as CASCEIGNTEAFF.

The V and J genes are TRBV6-6 and TRBJ2-7, with D unclear. From germline, CDR1 is MNHNY and CDR2 SVGAGI (reference sequence). V was cut by 8 bases and J by 4 bases, with 15 bases left in between. The CDR3 consists of 13 residues. The CDR3 region has the DNA TGTGCCAGCCGCTCGCGGAATTCTTACGAGCAGTACTTC. This translates into CASRSRNSYEQYF.

The gene calls are TRBV7-9 and TRBJ2-3; TRBD2 might be the D (5 bases). Germline V lookup: CDR1 SEHNR, CDR2 FQNEAQ (reference sequence). Trimming shortened V by 3 bases and J by 0 bases, and 10 bases separated the two germline ends. The CDR3 spans 15 residues. The CDR3 spells CASSFRSGSTDTQYF. CDR3 sequence (DNA): TGTGCCAGCAGCTTTAGGAGCGGAAGCACAGATACGCAGTATTTT.

This chain connects TRBV29-1 to TRBJ2-7; 8 bases match TRBD1. Losses at the gene ends were 0 bases for V and 6 bases for J; bases not matched to a gene: 1. The germline V gene encodes CDR1 SQVTM and CDR2 ANQGSEA. The CDR3 consists of 12 residues. The CDR3 spells CSVEETGVEQYF. CDR3 DNA: TGCAGCGTTGAAGAGACAGGGGTCGAGCAGTACTTC.

The rearrangement joins TRBV5-4 to TRBJ2-1, with 15 bases matching TRBD2. Germline V CDR1 and CDR2: SGHNT, YYREEE (reference sequence). The trim removed 1 base at V and 1 base at J, leaving 9 bases unmatched. The length of the CDR3 is 20 residues. CDR3 sequence: CASSLPRTSGGAFSYNEQFF. The CDR3 DNA reads as TGTGCCAGCAGCTTGCCCCGGACTAGCGGGGGGGCCTTTTCCTACAATGAGCAGTTCTTC.

The J gene is TRBJ2-1, the V gene TRBV12-5; D is undetermined. CDR1 LGHNT and CDR2 FRNRAP come from the germline V gene. The CDR3 consists of 12 residues. V was trimmed by 0 bases and J by 9 bases, leaving 6 bases between them. CDR3 loop: CASGLVSSEQFF. The CDR3 DNA reads as TGTGCTAGTGGTTTGGTAAGTAGTGAGCAGTTCTTC.

The chain combines TRBV29-1 with TRBJ2-2, with TRBD2 identical over 10 bases. The CDR3 sequence is 14 residues long. Trimming at V came to 2 bases and at J to 7 bases, leaving 4 bases not matched to a gene. The germline CDR1 and CDR2 sequences are SQVTM and ANQGSEA. CDR3 nucleotide sequence: TGCAGCGTTGAACCGGCTAGCGGGAGCGGGGAGCTGTTTTTT. It encodes CSVEPASGSGELFF.

The V gene is TRBV14, the J gene TRBJ2-3; tentatively, D is TRBD2 (6 bases). The germline CDR1 and CDR2 sequences are SGHDN and FVKESK. Trimming pared 2 bases from V and 6 bases from J, leaving 12 bases between. The CDR3 runs to 14 residues. The DNA of the CDR3 is TGTGCCAGCAGCCAACTAACTAGCAGTGATACGCAGTATTTT. It codes for CASSQLTSSDTQYF.

This clone is a singleton in its sample. The chain employs TRBV7-9 and TRBJ2-1, with TRBD2 identical over 14 bases. The V gene's germline CDR1 is SEHNR and CDR2 FQNEAQ (reference sequence). With V trimmed by 1 base and J by 9 bases, 8 bases remained unmatched. This CDR3 is 17 amino acids long. In DNA, the CDR3 is TGTGCCAGCAGCTTAGTGACTAGCGGGGGGGCTGGGGTTGAGCAGTTCTTC. Encoded protein: CASSLVTSGGAGVEQFF.

The J gene is TRBJ2-3, the V gene TRBV7-9; 11 bases are shared with TRBD2. CDR1 is SEHNR and CDR2 is FQNEAQ in the germline V gene (reference sequence). With 1 base clipped from V and 5 bases from J, the junction kept 5 bases outside the gene matches. The CDR3 consists of 16 residues. CDR3 nucleotides: TGTGCCAGCAGCTTAGTAGCGGGAGGGCTTGAAGATACGCAGTATTTT. Protein: CASSLVAGGLEDTQYF.

This CDR3 is CASRTGWGEQYF. The CDR3 DNA sequence: TGTGCCAGCAGGACAGGGTGGGGGGAGCAGTACTTC. The chain joins TRBV28 to TRBJ2-5; D is possibly TRBD1 (7 bases). CDR1 is MDHEN and CDR2 is SYDVKM in the germline V gene. V was clipped by 6 bases and J by 11 bases, with 16 bases between them. This CDR3 region has 12 residues.

This clone was picked up one time. The rearrangement uses TRBV2 and TRBJ1-1; no clear D. Germline CDR1 is SNHLY and CDR2 is FYNNEI. The CDR3 length is 19 residues. V was cut by 0 bases and J by 3 bases, with 23 bases left in between. The CDR3 DNA is TGTGCCAGCAGTGAAGCGCCCCGATCTCTTCCAGGCGAGTACACTGAAGCTTTCTTT. Translated, it gives CASSEAPRSLPGEYTEAFF. The entire variable domain, with the rest obtained from reference TRBV2 and TRBJ1-1, is as follows: EPEVTQTPSHQVTQMGQEVILRCVPISNHLYFYWYRQILGQKVEFLVSFYNNEISEKSEIFDDQFSVERPDGSNFTLKIRSTKLEDSAMYFCASSEAPRSLPGEYTEAFFGQGTRLTVV.

The chain employs TRBV2 and TRBJ2-1, with TRBD2 matching 7 bases. CDR1 is SNHLY and CDR2 is FYNNEI in the germline V gene. The CDR3 length is 17 residues. With V trimmed by 4 bases and J by 0 bases, 9 bases remained unmatched. In DNA, the CDR3 is TGTGCCAGCAGTGTTCTCCCTCCTAGCGGCTCCTACAATGAGCAGTTCTTC. The encoded protein is CASSVLPPSGSYNEQFF.

V and J are TRBV29-1 and TRBJ2-5; a weak D match, TRBD1 (5 bases). TRBJ2-7 explains the end of the DNA better; the J call may be wrong. The CDR3 runs to 12 residues. CDR1 SQVTM and CDR2 ANQGSEA come from the germline V gene. CDR3 in amino acids: CSVTTDSYEQYF. The CDR3 nucleotides read TGCAGCGTTACGACAGACTCCTACGAGCAGTACTTC.

The chain combines TRBV7-2 with TRBJ2-5, with 10 nucleotides matching TRBD2. The end of the DNA fits TRBJ2-7 better, so the J call may be wrong. Germline lookup yields CDR1 SGHTA and CDR2 FQGNSA. The CDR3 covers 15 residues. Here the CDR3 reads CASSRSSGSPYEQYF. The CDR3, as DNA: TGTGCCAGCAGCCGCTCTAGCGGGAGCCCCTACGAGCAGTACTTC.

This clone was seen only once. This chain uses TRBV27 with TRBJ1-5; a weak D match, TRBD1 (5 bases). The germline gives CDR1 MNHEY, CDR2 SMNVEV (reference sequence). CDR3 length: 13 residues. Trimming pared 5 bases from V and 5 bases from J, leaving 10 bases between. CDR3 in amino acids: CASSPREDQPQHF. The DNA of the CDR3 is TGTGCCAGCAGTCCCAGGGAGGATCAGCCCCAGCATTTT.

The gene calls are TRBV5-1 and TRBJ1-2, with no clear D. V was clipped by 0 bases and J by 6 bases, with 9 bases between them. There are 13 residues in the CDR3. CDR1 is SGHRS and CDR2 is YFSETQ in the germline V gene. The CDR3 sequence: CASSLAGFDGYTF. CDR3 in DNA: TGCGCCAGCAGCTTGGCCGGGTTTGATGGCTACACCTTC.

This clone has more than one count but fewer than ten. This chain links TRBV27 with TRBJ1-1; tentative D call: TRBD1 (5 bases). The CDR3 consists of 17 residues. V dropped 1 base and J dropped 2 bases, with 17 bases sitting between them. Germline V lookup: CDR1 MNHEY, CDR2 SMNVEV (reference sequence). The CDR3 DNA reads TGTGCCAGCAGTTTATTCGGAGGGGCCACCCGAAACACTGAAGCTTTCTTT. Encoded protein: CASSLFGGATRNTEAFF.